Listed below are T cell receptor beta chains from one sample, sequenced in a study of shared clonotypes between healthy human individuals. Sequenced by immunoSEQ multiplex PCR; TCRdb stores in-frame clones only, minus some. The table shows about 690,000 clones, with roughly 91% occurring only once. The sequencing input was memory CD8+ T cells from PBMCs. The source is a man between 18 and 35 years old in good health. Some clones in this sample may be carry-over from other donors' samples. CDR3s include the opening cysteine and the closing phenylalanine or tryptophan. D genes are given only for firm matches. Only some rows state a clone size, as once, few, many or a class for expanded clones.

- TRBJ2-2 TRBD2 TRBV27 CASSFIPRTSGRALNTGELFF TGTGCCAGCAGTTTCATTCCCAGGACTAGCGGGAGGGCCTTGAACACCGGGGAGCTGTTTTTT
- TRBJ2-1 - TRBV15 CATSRDHGTVYNEQFF TGTGCCACCAGCAGGGACCACGGGACGGTATACAATGAGCAGTTCTTC
- TRBJ2-5 - TRBV13 CASSFQTVPETQYF TGTGCCAGCAGCTTTCAGACAGTTCCAGAGACCCAGTACTTC
- TRBJ1-4 - TRBV6-6 CASSYQTTEDVFF TGTGCCAGCAGTTACCAAACGACAGAGGATGTATTTTTT
once TRBJ1-1 - TRBV7-9 CANRQMNTEAFF TGTGCCAACAGACAGATGAACACTGAAGCTTTCTTT
few TRBJ2-7 TRBD2 TRBV28 CASSLTPGTSGSEQYF TGTGCCAGCAGTCTTACTCCCGGGACTAGCGGGAGCGAGCAGTACTTC
many TRBJ1-2 - TRBV21-1 CASSGSDRDDGYTF TGTGCCAGCAGCGGGAGTGACAGGGACGATGGCTACACCTTC
- TRBJ1-2 TRBD1 TRBV9 CASSVNRGTDFLSYGYTF TGTGCCAGCAGCGTAAACCGGGGGACAGACTTTCTTTCCTATGGCTACACCTTC
- TRBJ2-2 TRBD1 TRBV29-1 CSVTGGSGELFF TGCAGCGTCACAGGGGGATCCGGGGAGCTGTTTTTT
once TRBJ2-3 - TRBV7-8 CASIGDVYTDTQYF TGTGCCAGCATCGGCGACGTTTACACAGATACGCAGTATTTT
- TRBJ2-1 TRBD2 TRBV7-8 CASSLGTSAPYNEQFF TGTGCCAGCAGCTTAGGGACTAGCGCGCCCTACAATGAGCAGTTCTTC
- TRBJ2-1 TRBD2 TRBV27 CASSQFAGTKLWEQFF TGTGCCAGCAGCCAATTCGCCGGGACTAAACTTTGGGAGCAGTTCTTC
- TRBJ2-1 - TRBV10-3 CAISLPDSNEQFF TGTGCCATCAGCCTACCCGACAGCAATGAGCAGTTCTTC
- TRBJ1-1 - TRBV5-1 CASSLGGYRAGTEAFF TGCGCCAGCAGCTTGGGAGGCTACAGGGCGGGCACTGAAGCTTTCTTT
- TRBJ2-7 - TRBV29-1 CSVEAPNRPYEQYF TGCAGCGTTGAAGCCCCAAACAGGCCCTACGAGCAGTACTTC
- TRBJ2-7 - TRBV5-1 CASSLLGYSYEQYF TGCGCCAGCAGCTTGCTCGGATACTCCTACGAGCAGTACTTC
- TRBJ1-1 - TRBV6-5 CASSYVRGSEAFF TGTGCCAGCAGTTACGTTCGGGGATCTGAAGCTTTCTTT
- TRBJ2-7 - TRBV27 CASSLRTNSYEQYF TGTGCCAGCAGTTTACGGACAAACTCCTACGAGCAGTACTTC
- TRBJ2-7 - TRBV19 CASSIQGSDEQYF TGTGCCAGTAGTATTCAGGGGTCCGACGAGCAGTACTTC
- TRBJ1-4 TRBD1 TRBV7-9 CASNPTGATNEKLFF TGTGCCAGCAACCCTACAGGGGCAACTAATGAAAAACTGTTTTTT
- TRBJ2-7 - TRBV2 CASSPSDSYEQYF TGTGCCAGCAGCCCATCGGACAGCTACGAGCAGTACTTC
- TRBJ2-7 - TRBV27 CASSLNWPRGQYF TGTGCCAGCAGCCTAAATTGGCCCCGAGGGCAGTACTTC
once TRBJ2-2 - TRBV4-3 CASSQEVPGTGELFF TGCGCCAGCAGCCAAGAAGTCCCAGGGACCGGGGAGCTGTTTTTT
- TRBJ2-3 TRBD2 TRBV7-9 CASSLAADTQYF TGTGCCAGCAGCCTAGCGGCAGATACGCAGTATTTT
- TRBJ2-1 - TRBV27 CASSLLSREGDEQFF TGTGCCAGCAGTTTACTATCTAGGGAAGGAGATGAGCAGTTCTTC
- TRBJ1-1 - TRBV6-5 CASSYSPGTNTEAFF TGTGCCAGCAGTTACTCGCCAGGGACGAACACTGAAGCTTTCTTT
- TRBJ2-2 - TRBV6-5 CASTGTGELFF TGTGCCAGCACCGGAACCGGGGAGCTGTTTTTT
- TRBJ1-1 - TRBV29-1 CSVEALGRGKNTEAFF TGCAGCGTTGAAGCCCTGGGGAGGGGCAAGAACACTGAAGCTTTCTTT
- TRBJ1-2 - TRBV11-2 CASSFARVAGYTF TGTGCCAGCAGCTTCGCCAGGGTGGCCGGCTACACCTTC
- TRBJ1-2 - TRBV7-9 CASSLVGSPLEGYTF TGTGCCAGCAGCTTAGTGGGGTCACCCCTGGAGGGCTACACCTTC
- TRBJ1-2 - TRBV27 CASSLSGKSYGYTF TGTGCCAGCAGTTTATCGGGGAAATCCTATGGCTACACCTTC
- TRBJ2-2 - TRBV5-1 CASRPRDLGEKTGELFF TGCGCCAGCAGACCCCGGGATTTGGGAGAGAAGACCGGGGAGCTGTTTTTT
- TRBJ2-7 - TRBV5-6 CASSLTLARYEQYF TGTGCCAGCAGCTTAACCCTAGCGCGCTACGAGCAGTACTTC
- TRBJ2-7 TRBD2 TRBV4-1 CASSPGLGYYEQYF TGCGCCAGCAGCCCGGGACTAGGTTACTACGAGCAGTACTTC
- TRBJ2-7 - TRBV9 CASSPPEGGEQYF TGTGCCAGCAGCCCCCCCGAGGGCGGCGAGCAGTACTTC
- TRBJ2-3 TRBD2 TRBV7-3 CASSLPKVAGGPSTDTQYF TGTGCCAGCAGCCTCCCTAAGGTAGCGGGAGGGCCCTCAACAGATACGCAGTATTTT
once TRBJ1-5 TRBD1 TRBV28 CASRGEGQGEQPQHF TGTGCCAGCAGGGGCGAGGGACAGGGAGAACAGCCCCAGCATTTT
- TRBJ1-4 TRBD1 TRBV25-1 CASSEGTGDLGEKLFF TGTGCCAGCAGTGAAGGGACAGGGGATTTAGGAGAAAAACTGTTTTTT
- TRBJ2-1 - TRBV9 CASSVEASSYNEQFF TGTGCCAGCAGCGTAGAAGCGTCCTCCTACAATGAGCAGTTCTTC
few TRBJ1-2 - TRBV7-2 CASSLQGSTNYGYTF TGTGCCAGCAGCCTGCAGGGATCTACTAACTATGGCTACACCTTC
- TRBJ2-3 - TRBV28 CASSPPGGSGTDTQYF TGTGCCAGCAGTCCCCCAGGGGGAAGCGGGACAGATACGCAGTATTTT